Listed below are T cell receptor beta chains from one sample, sequenced in a study of T cell responses to AZD1222 COVID-19 vaccine. Produced via immunoSEQ multiplex PCR; TCRdb's table is partial and in-frame only. In the table there are over 100,000 clones, 85% to 90% of which are singletons. Here the sequenced sample was peripheral blood, taken on day 0 of AZD1222 vaccination. The receptors stem from an adult in good health. CDR3s include the opening cysteine and the closing phenylalanine or tryptophan. D genes are given only for firm matches. Expanded clones get a size class; other rows say once, few or many, or leave the size out.

abundance,d_gene,v_gene,j_gene,CDR3aa,CDR3nt
-,-,TRBV10-3,TRBJ1-1,CAISESDAEAFF,TGTGCCATCAGTGAGTCCGACGCTGAAGCTTTCTTT
-,-,TRBV27,TRBJ1-5,CASTSTGSNQPQHF,TGTGCCAGCACCTCGACAGGTAGCAATCAGCCCCAGCATTTT
few,TRBD1,TRBV10-3,TRBJ1-1,CAISDRDRGTNTEAFF,TGTGCCATCAGTGATAGGGACAGGGGCACCAACACTGAAGCTTTCTTT
-,-,TRBV28,TRBJ1-1,CASSFQLREPAFF,TGTGCCAGCAGTTTCCAGCTCCGAGAGCCAGCTTTCTTT
-,-,TRBV6-2/TRBV6-3,TRBJ2-4,CASSGIAIGIQYF,TGTGCCAGCAGCGGCATAGCGATAGGCATTCAGTACTTC
once,TRBD1,TRBV28,TRBJ1-1,CASSSPRTGRTEAFF,TGTGCCAGCAGTTCCCCGCGGACAGGGAGGACTGAAGCTTTCTTT
-,-,TRBV5-6,TRBJ2-5,CASIGASQETQYF,TGTGCCAGCATTGGGGCAAGCCAAGAGACCCAGTACTTC
-,-,TRBV11-2,TRBJ1-6,CASSFGVVDNSPLHF,TGTGCCAGCAGCTTTGGGGTGGTCGATAATTCACCCCTCCACTTT
few,TRBD1,TRBV10-3,TRBJ2-7,CAITQTGGSYEQYF,TGTGCCATCACCCAGACAGGGGGCTCCTACGAGCAGTACTTC
few,-,TRBV30,TRBJ2-7,CAWSWGSKQYF,TGTGCCTGGAGTTGGGGGTCTAAGCAGTACTTC
few,TRBD1,TRBV5-1,TRBJ1-4,CASSLVGTGGNEKLFF,TGCGCCAGCAGCTTGGTGGGGACAGGGGGTAATGAAAAACTGTTTTTT
once,-,TRBV18,TRBJ1-5,CASSQSNQPQHF,TGTGCCAGCTCTCAGAGCAATCAGCCCCAGCATTTT
-,-,TRBV10-3,TRBJ1-2,CAISSNRNFNYGYTF,TGTGCCATCAGTTCTAACAGAAACTTCAACTATGGCTACACCTTC
-,TRBD2,TRBV4-1,TRBJ2-7,CASSQEAAGGSYEQYF,TGCGCCAGCAGCCAAGAGGCAGCGGGGGGCTCCTACGAGCAGTACTTC
-,-,TRBV20-1,TRBJ1-1,CSARENTEAFF,TGCAGTGCTAGGGAGAACACTGAAGCTTTCTTT
-,TRBD2,TRBV29-1,TRBJ2-5,CSVLAGGETQYF,TGCAGCGTTCTAGCGGGGGGGGAGACCCAGTACTTC
-,-,TRBV6-5,TRBJ2-3,CASSYSRDTQYF,TGTGCCAGCAGTTACTCGCGGGATACGCAGTATTTT
-,-,TRBV11-2,TRBJ1-1,CASSQRLFEAFF,TGTGCCAGCAGCCAACGACTCTTTGAAGCTTTCTTT
-,TRBD2,TRBV29-1,TRBJ2-1,CSSRQGLAGVNEQFF,TGCAGCTCAAGGCAGGGACTAGCGGGGGTTAATGAGCAGTTCTTC
-,-,TRBV7-2,TRBJ1-2,CASSLVWGPGYGYTF,TGTGCCAGCAGCTTAGTGTGGGGGCCTGGCTATGGCTACACCTTC
-,-,TRBV9,TRBJ1-5,CASSVGAENQPQHF,TGTGCCAGCAGCGTAGGAGCAGAAAATCAGCCCCAGCATTTT
-,-,TRBV7-9,TRBJ1-1,CASSPSGEAFF,TGTGCCAGCTCACCATCGGGGGAAGCTTTCTTT
-,TRBD1,TRBV19,TRBJ2-7,CASSPGQGPYEQYF,TGTGCCAGTAGCCCGGGACAGGGCCCCTACGAGCAGTACTTC
-,-,TRBV7-9,TRBJ1-1,CASSPVGGENTEAFF,TGTGCCAGCAGCCCAGTTGGTGGTGAGAACACTGAAGCTTTCTTT
-,-,TRBV2,TRBJ1-6,CASSARQSNNSPLHF,TGTGCCAGCAGCGCTAGACAGTCGAATAATTCACCCCTCCACTTT
-,TRBD1,TRBV5-6,TRBJ1-5,CASSLGGTGSKSQHF,TGTGCCAGCAGCCTTGGTGGGACAGGGTCGAAGTCCCAGCATTTT
-,-,TRBV6-2/TRBV6-3,TRBJ1-5,CASSYLDTDQPQHF,TGTGCCAGCAGTTACCTTGATACTGATCAGCCCCAGCATTTT
-,-,TRBV7-9,TRBJ1-4,CASSQGSGTTNEKLFF,TGTGCCAGCAGCCAGGGGAGCGGGACTACTAATGAAAAACTGTTTTTT
-,-,TRBV27,TRBJ2-7,CASSLSLDISYEQYF,TGTGCCAGCAGTTTATCCCTCGACATATCCTACGAGCAGTACTTC
once,TRBD1,TRBV15,TRBJ1-2,CATMNRGQAYGYTF,TGTGCCACCATGAACCGGGGACAGGCCTATGGCTACACCTTC
-,-,TRBV11-3,TRBJ2-2,CASSSDYKTGELFF,TGTGCCAGCAGCTCCGACTACAAGACCGGGGAGCTGTTTTTT
-,-,TRBV5-6,TRBJ1-4,CASSSWAGSEKLFF,TGTGCCAGCAGCAGCTGGGCTGGAAGTGAAAAACTGTTTTTT
-,TRBD1,TRBV10-2,TRBJ1-2,CASSGLLDRANYGYTF,TGCGCCAGCAGTGGGCTTCTCGACAGGGCTAACTATGGCTACACCTTC
-,-,TRBV4-3,TRBJ2-2,CASSQVSRPTGELFF,TGCGCCAGCAGCCAAGTGTCTAGGCCCACCGGGGAGCTGTTTTTT
-,TRBD2,TRBV23-1,TRBJ2-6,CASGGRGLSGANVLTF,TGCGCCAGCGGCGGACGGGGACTATCTGGGGCCAACGTCCTGACTTTC
-,-,TRBV6-5,TRBJ1-1,CASTVRVVGIEAFF,TGTGCCAGCACCGTGAGGGTAGTGGGCATCGAAGCTTTCTTT
once,TRBD2,TRBV2,TRBJ2-3,CASSDVAGVTDTQYF,TGTGCCAGCAGTGACGTAGCGGGGGTCACAGATACGCAGTATTTT
-,-,TRBV5-6,TRBJ2-7,CASNLEAGRQYF,TGTGCCAGCAACCTCGAGGCTGGGCGGCAGTACTTC
-,TRBD1,TRBV5-1,TRBJ1-6,CASSLSGGSPLHF,TGCGCCAGCAGCTTGTCAGGGGGGTCACCCCTCCACTTT
-,-,TRBV5-6,TRBJ1-5,CASSRRTALSNQPQHF,TGTGCCAGCAGCCGTCGGACGGCTCTTAGCAATCAGCCCCAGCATTTT
-,-,TRBV7-2,TRBJ2-1,CASSLSPHYNEQFF,TGTGCCAGCAGCTTGTCTCCCCACTACAATGAGCAGTTCTTC
-,-,TRBV28,TRBJ2-7,CASSFNEQYF,TGTGCCAGCAGTTTTAACGAGCAGTACTTC
few,-,TRBV7-2,TRBJ2-7,CASSPQGNEQYF,TGTGCCAGCAGCCCACAGGGAAACGAGCAGTACTTC
-,-,TRBV7-6,TRBJ1-2,CASSSYYGYTF,TGTGCCAGCAGCTCTTACTATGGCTACACCTTC
once,TRBD2,TRBV9,TRBJ2-2,CASSVGLAGTTGELFF,TGTGCCAGCAGCGTAGGACTAGCGGGGACCACCGGGGAGCTGTTTTTT
-,TRBD2,TRBV18,TRBJ2-5,CASSPGLARKETQYF,TGTGCCAGCTCACCAGGACTAGCGCGTAAAGAGACCCAGTACTTC
-,TRBD1,TRBV19,TRBJ1-1,CASSIRDRGNTEAFF,TGTGCCAGTAGTATCCGGGACAGGGGGAACACTGAAGCTTTCTTT
-,-,TRBV15,TRBJ1-1,CATSRVGITEAFF,TGTGCCACCAGCAGAGTGGGGATCACTGAAGCTTTCTTT
-,-,TRBV5-1,TRBJ1-2,CASSLQGESYGYTF,TGCGCCAGCAGCTTGCAAGGGGAAAGCTATGGCTACACCTTC
-,-,TRBV6-5,TRBJ2-7,CASSDSGSNYEQYF,TGTGCCAGCAGTGACTCGGGATCCAACTACGAGCAGTACTTC
-,-,TRBV11-2,TRBJ2-1,CASSFGSRAYNEQFF,TGTGCCAGCAGCTTCGGGAGCCGAGCCTACAATGAGCAGTTCTTC
once,-,TRBV7-9,TRBJ2-2,CASSRSTGTGELFF,TGTGCCAGCAGCAGGTCGACAGGCACCGGGGAGCTGTTTTTT
-,-,TRBV4-2,TRBJ2-7,CASSPDPAYEQYF,TGTGCCAGCAGCCCAGATCCAGCCTACGAGCAGTACTTC
once,-,TRBV18,TRBJ1-1,CASSPSGFGLEAFF,TGTGCCAGCTCACCATCGGGGTTTGGACTTGAAGCTTTCTTT
-,-,TRBV4-3,TRBJ2-5,CASSQGVGETQYF,TGCGCCAGCAGCCAAGGAGTCGGAGAGACCCAGTACTTC
few,-,TRBV12-3/TRBV12-4,TRBJ1-5,CASSQNLDQPQHF,TGTGCCAGCAGTCAGAATTTGGATCAGCCCCAGCATTTT
-,-,TRBV7-9,TRBJ2-1,CASRSTGPGSDEQFF,TGTGCCAGCAGAAGTACAGGACCGGGTAGCGATGAGCAGTTCTTC
-,-,TRBV5-1,TRBJ1-5,CASSLGPDSHNQPQHF,TGCGCCAGCAGCTTGGGGCCGGACAGCCACAATCAGCCCCAGCATTTT
-,TRBD1,TRBV12-3/TRBV12-4,TRBJ1-4,CASSRTGGNLFF,TGTGCCAGCAGTCGGACAGGGGGTAATCTGTTTTTT
-,-,TRBV5-1,TRBJ1-2,CASSPGNVGGYTF,TGCGCCAGCAGCCCGGGAAACGTGGGGGGCTACACCTTC